One sample yielded the 3 T cell receptor beta chains listed below, sequenced in a study of radiation and T cells in renal cell carcinoma. Time point indicated: blood 4 weeks post-SBRT, at nephrectomy. The treatment denotes: 15 Gy SBRT to primary tumor, nephrectomy 4 weeks later. Only in-frame clones appear in the TCRdb table, and some are missing; sequencing was by immunoSEQ multiplex PCR. The data show over 90,000 clones, roughly 84% seen once. This material consisted of blood, taken from a patient whose treatment included radiotherapy and nephrectomy. These receptors came from a man aged 55 to 70 with renal cell carcinoma.

This chain uses TRBV27 with TRBJ2-4; TRBD1 might be the D (6 bases). V dropped 5 bases and J dropped 8 bases, with 13 bases sitting between them. The CDR3 has 13 residues. Germline CDR1 and CDR2: MNHEY and SMNVEV (reference sequence). The CDR3 is CASSSQGRDIQYF. The CDR3 DNA reads as TGTGCCAGCAGTAGCCAGGGGCGGGACATTCAGTACTTC.

The genes are TRBV18 and TRBJ2-3; no definite D call. V lost 3 bases and J 2 bases, leaving 6 bases between the germline ends. CDR3 length: 13 amino acids. CDR1 and CDR2 (germline): KGHSH, LQKENI. CDR3 loop: CASSPTPTDTQYF. CDR3 sequence (DNA): TGTGCCAGCTCACCGACTCCCACAGATACGCAGTATTTT. The entire variable domain, with the rest obtained from reference TRBV18 and TRBJ2-3, is as follows: NAGVMQNPRHLVRRRGQEARLRCSPMKGHSHVYWYRQLPEEGLKFMVYLQKENIIDESGMPKERFSAEFPKEGPSILRIQQVVRGDSAAYFCASSPTPTDTQYFGPGTRLTVL.

This chain joins TRBV5-1 and TRBJ2-6, with D tentatively TRBD1 (6 bases). V lost 0 bases to trimming and J lost 2 bases, with 6 bases between them. The CDR3 is 15 amino acids. The germline CDR1 and CDR2 sequences are SGHRS and YFSETQ. The DNA for the CDR3 is TGCGCCAGCAGCTTGGACAGGGCTGGGGCCAACGTCCTGACTTTC. It is translated as CASSLDRAGANVLTF. Using reference TRBV5-1 and TRBJ2-6 for the parts outside the CDR3, the full variable domain is KAGVTQTPRYLIKTRGQQVTLSCSPISGHRSVSWYQQTPGQGLQFLFEYFSETQRNKGNFPGRFSGRQFSNSRSEMNVSTLELGDSALYLCASSLDRAGANVLTFGAGSRLTVL.